This TCR beta chain stems from a study of OX40 agonist ivuxolimab in advanced cancers. Looking at the study overall: Hepatocellular carcinoma, melanoma, renal cell or head and neck cancer was diagnosed in the dose-escalation patients. Patients achieving partial responses numbered three: one hepatocellular carcinoma case and two cutaneous melanoma cases.

TCRdb keeps only in-frame clones here, not all; method: immunoSEQ multiplex PCR. The repertoire includes around 80,000 clones, under 85% of them detected once, and 0.44% sits in the top ten. Germline CDR1 and CDR2: KGHSH and LQKENI. This CDR3 has 13 residues. Trimming shortened V by 3 bases and J by 6 bases, and 9 bases separated the two germline ends. The investigators sampled blood at baseline, at cycle 4 day 1, and at cycle 7 day 1. General observations from the study: The study did not work out the antigen specificity of the expanded peripheral T cells.

As to this clone: Its cognate antigen is unknown.

The chain links TRBV18 to TRBJ1-5; D is unclear. This receptor was identified in an adult with an advanced solid tumor such as melanoma, head and neck, liver or kidney cancer. Here the sequenced sample was CD4+ or CD8+ T cells sorted from blood, taken in a trial of the OX40 agonist ivuxolimab. The CDR3 loop is CASSPDGSQPQHF. CDR3 DNA: TGTGCCAGCTCACCTGATGGGTCTCAGCCCCAGCATTTT.